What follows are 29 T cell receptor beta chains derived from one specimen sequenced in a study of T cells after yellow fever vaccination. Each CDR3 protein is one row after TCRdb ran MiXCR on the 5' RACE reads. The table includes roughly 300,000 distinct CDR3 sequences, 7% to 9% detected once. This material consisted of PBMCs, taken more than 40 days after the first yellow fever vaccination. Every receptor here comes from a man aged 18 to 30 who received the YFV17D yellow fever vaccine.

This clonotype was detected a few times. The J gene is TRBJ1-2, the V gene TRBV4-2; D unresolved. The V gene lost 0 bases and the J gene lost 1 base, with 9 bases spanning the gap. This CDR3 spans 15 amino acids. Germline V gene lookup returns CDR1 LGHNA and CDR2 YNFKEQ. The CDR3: CASSQETGSNYGYTF. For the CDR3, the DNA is TGTGCCAGCAGCCAAGAAACGGGCAGTAACTATGGCTACACCTTC.

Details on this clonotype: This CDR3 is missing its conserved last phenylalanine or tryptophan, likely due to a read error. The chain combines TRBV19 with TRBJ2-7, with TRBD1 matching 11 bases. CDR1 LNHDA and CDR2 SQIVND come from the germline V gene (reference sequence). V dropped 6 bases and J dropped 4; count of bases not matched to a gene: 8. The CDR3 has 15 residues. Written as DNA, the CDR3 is TGTGCCAGTAGCCCGGACAGGGGGCGAGAGTACGAGCAGTACCTC. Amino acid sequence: CASSPDRGREYEQYL.

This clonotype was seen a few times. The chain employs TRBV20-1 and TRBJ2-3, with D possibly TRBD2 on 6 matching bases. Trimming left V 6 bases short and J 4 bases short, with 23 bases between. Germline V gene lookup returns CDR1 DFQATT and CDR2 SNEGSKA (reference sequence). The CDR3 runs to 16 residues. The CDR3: CSALPGERAHPDTQYF. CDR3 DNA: TGCAGTGCCCTCCCCGGGGAGCGGGCCCATCCAGATACGCAGTATTTT.

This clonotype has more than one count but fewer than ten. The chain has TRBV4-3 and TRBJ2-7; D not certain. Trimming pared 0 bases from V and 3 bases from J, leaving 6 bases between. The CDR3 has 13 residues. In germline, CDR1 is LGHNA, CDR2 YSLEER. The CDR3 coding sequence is TGCGCCAGCAGCCAAGATCCTTACTACGAGCAGTACTTC. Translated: CASSQDPYYEQYF.

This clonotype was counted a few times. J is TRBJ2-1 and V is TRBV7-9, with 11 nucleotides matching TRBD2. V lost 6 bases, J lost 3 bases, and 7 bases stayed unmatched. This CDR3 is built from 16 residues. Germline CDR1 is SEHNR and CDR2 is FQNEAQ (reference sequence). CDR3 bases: TGTGCCAGCAGTAGTAGCGGGGGGGTTTTCTACAATGAGCAGTTCTTC. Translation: CASSSSGGVFYNEQFF.

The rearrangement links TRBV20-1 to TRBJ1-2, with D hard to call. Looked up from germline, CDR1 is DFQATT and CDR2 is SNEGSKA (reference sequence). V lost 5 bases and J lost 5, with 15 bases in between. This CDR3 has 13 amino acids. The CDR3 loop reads CSAGRLRPYGYTF. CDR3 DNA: TGCAGTGCTGGGAGACTAAGGCCTTATGGCTACACCTTC.

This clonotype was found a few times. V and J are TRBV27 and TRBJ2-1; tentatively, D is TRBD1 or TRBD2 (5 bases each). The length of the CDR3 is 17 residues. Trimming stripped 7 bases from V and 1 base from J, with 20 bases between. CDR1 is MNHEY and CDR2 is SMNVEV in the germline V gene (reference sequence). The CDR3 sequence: CASNGGPIGGSYNEQFF. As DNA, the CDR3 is TGTGCCAGCAATGGGGGTCCCATTGGCGGTTCCTACAATGAGCAGTTCTTC.

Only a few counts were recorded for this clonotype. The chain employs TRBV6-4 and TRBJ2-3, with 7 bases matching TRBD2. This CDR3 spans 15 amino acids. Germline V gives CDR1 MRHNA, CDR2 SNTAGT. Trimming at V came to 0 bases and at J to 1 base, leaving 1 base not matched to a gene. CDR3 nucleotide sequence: TGTGCCAGCAGTGACTCGGGGGGGGGCACAGATACGCAGTATTTT. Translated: CASSDSGGGTDTQYF.

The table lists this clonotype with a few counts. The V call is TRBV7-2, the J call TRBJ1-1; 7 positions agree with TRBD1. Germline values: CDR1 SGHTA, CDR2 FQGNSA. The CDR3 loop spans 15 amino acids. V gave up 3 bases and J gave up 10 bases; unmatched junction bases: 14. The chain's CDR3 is CASSFYGQEHPGAFF. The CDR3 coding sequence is TGTGCCAGCAGCTTTTACGGACAGGAGCATCCCGGAGCTTTCTTT.

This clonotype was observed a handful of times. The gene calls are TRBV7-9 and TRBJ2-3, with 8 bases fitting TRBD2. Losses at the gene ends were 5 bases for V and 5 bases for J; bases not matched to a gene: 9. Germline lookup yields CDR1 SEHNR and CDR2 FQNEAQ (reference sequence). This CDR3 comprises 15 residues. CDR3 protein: CASSRAGGAKDTQYF. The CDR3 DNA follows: TGTGCCAGCAGCCGCGCCGGGGGGGCAAAAGATACGCAGTATTTT.

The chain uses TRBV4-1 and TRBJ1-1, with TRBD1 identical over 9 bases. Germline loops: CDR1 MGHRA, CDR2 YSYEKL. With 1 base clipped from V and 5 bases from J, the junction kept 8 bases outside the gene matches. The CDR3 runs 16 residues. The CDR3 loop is CASSQVLGTGWTEAFF. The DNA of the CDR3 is TGCGCCAGCAGCCAAGTTTTGGGGACAGGGTGGACTGAAGCTTTCTTT.

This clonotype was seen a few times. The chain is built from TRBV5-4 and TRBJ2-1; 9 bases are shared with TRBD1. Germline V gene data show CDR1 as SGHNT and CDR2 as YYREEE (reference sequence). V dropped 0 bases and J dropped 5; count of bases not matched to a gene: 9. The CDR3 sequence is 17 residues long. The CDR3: CASSLALATGGNNEQFF. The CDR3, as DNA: TGTGCCAGCAGCTTGGCACTTGCGACAGGGGGTAACAATGAGCAGTTCTTC.

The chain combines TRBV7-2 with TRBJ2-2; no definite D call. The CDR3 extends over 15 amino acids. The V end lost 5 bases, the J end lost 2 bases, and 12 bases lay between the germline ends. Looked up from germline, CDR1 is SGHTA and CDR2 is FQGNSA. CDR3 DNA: TGTGCCAGCAGCCAACGCCCTATTAACACCGGGGAGCTGTTTTTT. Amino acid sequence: CASSQRPINTGELFF.

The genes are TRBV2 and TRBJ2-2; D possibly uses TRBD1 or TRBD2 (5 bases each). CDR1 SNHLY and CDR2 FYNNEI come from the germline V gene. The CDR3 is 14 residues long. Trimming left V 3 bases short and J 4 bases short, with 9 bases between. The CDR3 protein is CASSDGGFTGELFF. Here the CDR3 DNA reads TGTGCCAGCAGTGATGGGGGTTTCACCGGGGAGCTGTTTTTT. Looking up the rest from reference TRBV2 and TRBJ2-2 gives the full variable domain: EPEVTQTPSHQVTQMGQEVILRCVPISNHLYFYWYRQILGQKVEFLVSFYNNEISEKSEIFDDQFSVERPDGSNFTLKIRSTKLEDSAMYFCASSDGGFTGELFFGEGSRLTVL.

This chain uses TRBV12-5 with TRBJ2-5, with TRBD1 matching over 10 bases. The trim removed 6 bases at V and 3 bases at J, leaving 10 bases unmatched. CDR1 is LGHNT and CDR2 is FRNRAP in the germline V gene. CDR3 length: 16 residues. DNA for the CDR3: TGTGCTAGTGGCGTGGGGACAGGGGCTCCGGAAGAGACCCAGTACTTC. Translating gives CASGVGTGAPEETQYF.

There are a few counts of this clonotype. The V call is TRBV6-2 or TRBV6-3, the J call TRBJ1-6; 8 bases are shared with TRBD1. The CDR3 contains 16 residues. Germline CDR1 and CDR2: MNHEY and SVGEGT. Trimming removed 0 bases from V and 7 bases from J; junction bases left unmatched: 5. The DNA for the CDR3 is TGTGCCAGCAGTTACTCGTCGGACAGGGTGAATTCACCCCTCCACTTT. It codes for CASSYSSDRVNSPLHF.

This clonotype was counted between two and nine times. The CDR3 DNA reads TGTGCCAGCATCCCCCATCAGACTTCGAACACTGAAGCTTTCTTT. Translated: CASIPHQTSNTEAFF. The gene calls are TRBV6-1 and TRBJ1-1; D is unclear. Trimming left V 7 bases short and J 1 base short, with 16 bases between. This CDR3 region has 15 residues. CDR1 is MNHNS and CDR2 is SASEGT in the germline V gene.

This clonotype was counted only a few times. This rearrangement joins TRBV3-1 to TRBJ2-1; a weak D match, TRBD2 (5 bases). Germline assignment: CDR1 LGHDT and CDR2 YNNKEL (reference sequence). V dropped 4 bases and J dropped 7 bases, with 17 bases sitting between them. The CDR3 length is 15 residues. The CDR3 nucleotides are TGTGCCAGCAGCCCTATGGGATTCTCGGGGAATGAGCAGTTCTTC. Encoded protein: CASSPMGFSGNEQFF.

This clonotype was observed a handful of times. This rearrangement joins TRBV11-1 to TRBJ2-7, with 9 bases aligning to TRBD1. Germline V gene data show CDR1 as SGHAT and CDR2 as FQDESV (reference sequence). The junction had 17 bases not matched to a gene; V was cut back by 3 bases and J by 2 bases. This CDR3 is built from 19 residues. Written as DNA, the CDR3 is TGTGCCAGCAGCTTGGGGACTCCGGGACAGGGAAAGACGCCCTACGAGCAGTACTTC. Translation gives CASSLGTPGQGKTPYEQYF.

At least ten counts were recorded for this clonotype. CDR3 DNA: TGTGCCAGCAGTGTCACGGGGGGGGTATCCTACAATGAGCAGTTCTTC. It is translated as CASSVTGGVSYNEQFF. The rearrangement uses TRBV28 and TRBJ2-1; 8 bases map to TRBD2. CDR1 MDHEN and CDR2 SYDVKM come from the germline V gene. The CDR3 runs 16 residues. V trimming: 5 bases; J trimming: 1 base; junction bases outside the gene matches: 7.

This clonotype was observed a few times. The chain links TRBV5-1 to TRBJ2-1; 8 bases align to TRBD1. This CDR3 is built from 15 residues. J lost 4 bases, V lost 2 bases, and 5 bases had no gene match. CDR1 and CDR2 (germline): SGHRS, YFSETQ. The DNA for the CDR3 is TGCGCCAGCAGCTTTGAGGGACAGGAGTACAATGAGCAGTTCTTC. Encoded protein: CASSFEGQEYNEQFF.

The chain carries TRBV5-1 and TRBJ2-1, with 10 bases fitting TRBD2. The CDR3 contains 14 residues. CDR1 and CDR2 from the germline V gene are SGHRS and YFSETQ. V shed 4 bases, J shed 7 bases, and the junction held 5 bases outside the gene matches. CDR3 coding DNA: TGCGCCAGCAGCCAGACTAGCGGGCCGAATGAGCAGTTCTTC. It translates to CASSQTSGPNEQFF.

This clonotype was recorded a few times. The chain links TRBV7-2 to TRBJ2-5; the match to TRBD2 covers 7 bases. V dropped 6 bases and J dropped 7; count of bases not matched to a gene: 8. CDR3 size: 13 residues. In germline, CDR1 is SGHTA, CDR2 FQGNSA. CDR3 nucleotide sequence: TGTGCCAGCAGTCTTGGACTAGTAAGGACCCAGTACTTC. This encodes CASSLGLVRTQYF. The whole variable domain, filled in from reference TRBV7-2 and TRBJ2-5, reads GAGVSQSPSNKVTEKGKDVELRCDPISGHTALYWYRQSLGQGLEFLIYFQGNSAPDKSGLPSDRFSAERTGGSVSTLTIQRTQQEDSAVYLCASSLGLVRTQYFGPGTRLLVL.

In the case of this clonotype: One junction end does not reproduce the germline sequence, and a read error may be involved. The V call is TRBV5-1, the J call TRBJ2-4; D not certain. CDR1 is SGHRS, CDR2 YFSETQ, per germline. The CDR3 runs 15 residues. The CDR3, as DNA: TGCGCCAGCAGCCCCATTAGGTCGTTTAAAACCATTCAGTACTTT. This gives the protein CASSPIRSFKTIQYF.

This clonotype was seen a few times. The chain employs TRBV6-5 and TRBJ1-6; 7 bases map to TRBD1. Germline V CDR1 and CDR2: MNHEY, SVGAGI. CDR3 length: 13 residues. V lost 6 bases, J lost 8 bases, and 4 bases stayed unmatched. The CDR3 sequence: CASSRDSYSPLHF. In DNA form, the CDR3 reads TGTGCCAGCAGCCGGGACAGTTATTCACCCCTCCACTTT.

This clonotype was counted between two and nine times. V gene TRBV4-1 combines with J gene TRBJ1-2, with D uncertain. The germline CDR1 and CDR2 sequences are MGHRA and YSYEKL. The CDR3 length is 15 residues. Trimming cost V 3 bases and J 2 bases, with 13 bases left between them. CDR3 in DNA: TGCGCCAGCAGCCACCCCCAAGGAGGGAACTATGGCTACACCTTC. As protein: CASSHPQGGNYGYTF.

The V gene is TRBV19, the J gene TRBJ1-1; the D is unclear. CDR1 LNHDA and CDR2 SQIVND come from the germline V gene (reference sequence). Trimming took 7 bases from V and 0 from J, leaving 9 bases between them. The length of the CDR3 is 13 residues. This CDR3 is CASTYRLNTEAFF. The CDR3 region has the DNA TGTGCCAGTACCTACCGACTGAACACTGAAGCTTTCTTT.

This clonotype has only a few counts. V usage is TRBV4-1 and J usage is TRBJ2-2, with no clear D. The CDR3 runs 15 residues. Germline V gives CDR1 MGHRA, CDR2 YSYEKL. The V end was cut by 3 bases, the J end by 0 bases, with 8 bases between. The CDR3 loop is CASSQGFTNTGELFF. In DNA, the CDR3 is TGCGCCAGCAGCCAGGGCTTTACGAACACCGGGGAGCTGTTTTTT.

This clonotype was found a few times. The CDR3: CASSQEGQARTDTQYF. The CDR3 DNA reads TGCGCCAGCAGCCAAGAAGGACAGGCCCGCACAGATACGCAGTATTTT. The chain uses TRBV4-1 and TRBJ2-3; TRBD1 agrees at 7 bases. The trim removed 0 bases at V and 1 base at J, leaving 4 bases unmatched. This CDR3 is built from 16 residues. CDR1 and CDR2 from the germline V gene are MGHRA and YSYEKL.